This is a list of T cell receptor beta chains from one sample in a study of blood T cell repertoires in COVID-19. The assay was immunoSEQ multiplex PCR, and TCRdb's table has in-frame clones only and misses some. The sample holds roughly 200,000 clones, approximately 80% seen once. The sequencing sample was made of peripheral blood. All receptors derive from a woman over 75 with COVID-19, enrolled during active disease. Each CDR3 is given with its conserved first and last residue. Each record gives: J gene, V gene, clone size, CDR3 length, D gene, CDR3 DNA, CDR3 protein. The D gene is left open where the match is weak. Expanded clones are given a class, and other clones once, few, many or no size at all.

TRBJ2-7 TRBV19 NA 15 TRBD2 TGTGCCAGTAGTCGCGTCGGGACTACCTCTTCCGAGCAGTACTTC CASSRVGTTSSEQYF
TRBJ2-7 TRBV28 NA 15 NA TGTGCCAGCAGCCTTCACGGGAGCCCACCCTACGAGCAGTACTTC CASSLHGSPPYEQYF
TRBJ1-3 TRBV21-1 NA 14 NA TGTGCCAGCAGCAATACAGGGAAAAGAAACACCATATATTTT CASSNTGKRNTIYF
TRBJ1-6 TRBV5-1 NA 17 TRBD1 TGCGCCAGCAGCTTACCACCTGGGGACAGAGAAAATTCACCCCTCCACTTT CASSLPPGDRENSPLHF
TRBJ1-3 TRBV6-5 NA 15 TRBD1 TGTGCCAGCAGACCCGGACAGGTATCTGGAAACACCATATATTTT CASRPGQVSGNTIYF
TRBJ1-5 TRBV9 NA 12 NA TGTGCCAGCAGTGGGGGGAATCAGCCCCAGCATTTT CASSGGNQPQHF
TRBJ2-1 TRBV18 NA 15 TRBD2 TGTGCCAGCTCTGGGGGGGGATCAAGTGGGAATGAGCAGTTCTTC CASSGGGSSGNEQFF
TRBJ1-1 TRBV7-9 NA 12 NA TGTGCCAGCAGCCCCCGACTCCCTGAAGCTTTCTTT CASSPRLPEAFF
TRBJ2-1 TRBV7-8 NA 16 NA TGTGCCAGCATAAGAGGCGGGGACCGCTCCTACAATGAGCAGTTCTTC CASIRGGDRSYNEQFF
TRBJ2-7 TRBV6-5 NA 14 TRBD2 TGTGCCAGCCATCTCGGGGGGAGGCCCTACGAGCAGTACTTC CASHLGGRPYEQYF
TRBJ1-2 TRBV29-1 NA 13 NA TGCAGCGTTGAAGAACAAGCTAACTATGGCTACACCTTC CSVEEQANYGYTF
TRBJ1-4 TRBV5-5 NA 15 TRBD1 TGTGCCAGCAGCCCTCCGGGACAGGGAGTGGAAAAACTGTTTTTT CASSPPGQGVEKLFF
TRBJ2-1 TRBV5-1 NA 14 TRBD2 TGCGCCAGCAGCTTGACTAGCGGGAGCAATGAGCAGTTCTTC CASSLTSGSNEQFF
TRBJ1-2 TRBV6-6 NA 16 TRBD1 TGTGCCAGCAGTCAGACGACAGGGCGGTCGGACTATGGCTACACCTTC CASSQTTGRSDYGYTF
TRBJ1-1 TRBV19 NA 13 NA TGTGCCGGTGAAATTCAGGGGAACACTGAAGCTTTCTTT CAGEIQGNTEAFF
TRBJ1-3 TRBV9 NA 14 NA TGTGCCAGCAGCGTTTCCCACTCTGGAAACACCATATATTTT CASSVSHSGNTIYF
TRBJ1-6 TRBV25-1 few 17 NA TGTGCCAGCAGTGATATGGCCAGGGGTTCTTATAATTCACCCCTCCACTTT CASSDMARGSYNSPLHF
TRBJ1-5 TRBV7-2 NA 17 TRBD1 TGTGCCAGCAGCTTAGTGCGGACAGGGTATAGCAATCAGCCCCAGCATTTT CASSLVRTGYSNQPQHF
TRBJ1-2 TRBV3-1/TRBV3-2 NA 15 NA TGTGCCAGCAGCCTCATGGCCCGTCTAGGTGCCGGCTACACCTTC CASSLMARLGAGYTF
TRBJ1-2 TRBV28 NA 13 NA TGTGCCAGCAGCCTTGTCAGGGCCGTAGGCTACACCTTC CASSLVRAVGYTF
TRBJ1-1 TRBV3-1/TRBV3-2 NA 12 NA TGTGCCAGCAGCCGGCCTAGCACTGAAGCTTTCTTT CASSRPSTEAFF
TRBJ1-5 TRBV6-4 NA 14 TRBD1 TGTGCCAGCAGTTGGCAGGGGGCTAGACAGCCCCAGCATTTT CASSWQGARQPQHF
TRBJ2-7 TRBV5-4 NA 14 NA TGTGCCAGCAGCTCGGGTGGAAAGGCCTACGAGCAGTACTTC CASSSGGKAYEQYF
TRBJ2-1 TRBV6-5 few 13 TRBD2 TGTGCCAGCAGTTACATAGCGGGAGGTGAGCAGTTCTTC CASSYIAGGEQFF
TRBJ1-2 TRBV5-4 NA 17 TRBD1 TGTGCCAGCAGCTTAGGAGGGGGCGCGTTAGCTAACTATGGCTACACCTTC CASSLGGGALANYGYTF
TRBJ2-7 TRBV5-1 NA 15 TRBD2 TGCGCCAGCACAACATTCGCGGGGGACTCCTACGAGCAGTACTTC CASTTFAGDSYEQYF
TRBJ2-5 TRBV18 NA 14 NA TGTGCCAGCTCACCTCCTAACAGTCAAGAGACCCAGTACTTC CASSPPNSQETQYF
TRBJ1-2 TRBV28 NA 13 NA TGTGCCAGCAGCCTCTTAGCCCAGGGAGGCTACACCTTC CASSLLAQGGYTF
TRBJ2-7 TRBV10-1 NA 18 NA TGCGCCAGCAGTCGAGGTCATCTGATATCGGGATTCCGTTACGAGCAGTACTTC CASSRGHLISGFRYEQYF
TRBJ1-5 TRBV24-1 NA 15 TRBD1 TGTGCCACCAGTGTCGGGACAGCAAGAAATCAGCCCCAGCATTTT CATSVGTARNQPQHF
TRBJ2-5 TRBV28 NA 13 NA TGTGCCAGCAGTTTATTAGCGGAAGAGACCCAGTACTTC CASSLLAEETQYF
TRBJ1-2 TRBV5-6 NA 12 NA TGTGCCAGCAGCTTGGGGGGACTTGGCTACACCTTC CASSLGGLGYTF
TRBJ1-5 TRBV7-8 NA 14 NA TGTGCCAGCAGCACGATCGGGGGAAATCAGCCCCAGCATTTT CASSTIGGNQPQHF
TRBJ1-5 TRBV18 NA 16 NA TGTGCCAGCTCACCAGTAAGCGGACAGTCAGTTCAGCCCCAGCATTTT CASSPVSGQSVQPQHF
TRBJ1-6 TRBV15 NA 14 NA TGTGCCACCAGCAGGCAGGGGTTTAATTCACCCCTCCACTTT CATSRQGFNSPLHF
TRBJ1-2 TRBV5-1 NA 15 NA TGCGCCAGCAGCTTCGAATTCGGGGGGAACTATGGCTACACCTTC CASSFEFGGNYGYTF
TRBJ2-3 TRBV10-3 once 15 TRBD2 TGTGCCATCAGTGATAGCGGGAGGGCCCCAGATACGCAGTATTTT CAISDSGRAPDTQYF
TRBJ1-1 TRBV7-9 NA 17 NA TGTGCCAGCAGCCCCCAAAGGGAGATCCTAAGGAGAACTGAAGCTTTCTTT CASSPQREILRRTEAFF
TRBJ2-1 TRBV5-6 NA 17 TRBD1 TGTGCCAGCAGCTTCCTCTCGGGACAGGGCCAGGCGAATGAGCAGTTCTTC CASSFLSGQGQANEQFF
TRBJ2-3 TRBV7-7 NA 13 NA TGTGCTAGCAGCTTAGCAGGGGCAGATACGCAGTATTTT CASSLAGADTQYF
TRBJ1-1 TRBV7-9 NA 15 NA TGTGCCAGCAGGGACAGCAGTATGGCGAACACTGAAGCTTTCTTT CASRDSSMANTEAFF
TRBJ2-1 TRBV18 NA 16 TRBD2 TGTGCCAGCTCAGTCTTGGCGGGAGGGCCGGACAATGAGCAGTTCTTC CASSVLAGGPDNEQFF
TRBJ1-2 TRBV3-1/TRBV3-2 NA 14 TRBD1 TGTGCCAGCAGCCAGGGACAGGCTTCCTATGGCTACACCTTC CASSQGQASYGYTF